Listed here are 23 T cell receptor beta chains from one sample, sequenced in a study of cytomegalovirus exposure and HLA in healthy donors. Profiled with immunoSEQ multiplex PCR; TCRdb holds only in-frame clones, not every one. The top ten clones hold around 3.6% of a sample with roughly 100,000 clones, roughly nine tenths of them seen once. Sequencing was performed on PBMCs. Source of these receptors: a woman between 18 and 29 years old in good health and CMV-seropositive.

The DNA for the CDR3 is TGCAGTGCTAGACTCCTTGAAGCTTTCTTT. Its protein is CSARLLEAFF. This sequence joins TRBV20-1 and TRBJ1-1; D gene uncertain. CDR3 length: 10 amino acids. The V end was cut by 2 bases, the J end by 7 bases, with 5 bases between. Germline lookup yields CDR1 DFQATT and CDR2 SNEGSKA (reference sequence).

The gene calls are TRBV5-4 and TRBJ1-5; 10 bases map to TRBD1. Per the germline V gene, CDR1 is SGHNT and CDR2 is YYREEE (reference sequence). Trimming took 7 bases from V and 0 from J; bases not matched to a gene: 13. The CDR3 is made up of 18 amino acids. The CDR3 here is CASPKTGGNRPSNQPQHF. The CDR3 DNA sequence: TGTGCCAGCCCCAAGACAGGGGGCAATCGCCCTAGCAATCAGCCCCAGCATTTT. Together with reference TRBV5-4 and TRBJ1-5, the CDR3 gives the full variable domain: ETGVTQSPTHLIKTRGQQVTLRCSSQSGHNTVSWYQQALGQGPQFIFQYYREEENGRGNFPPRFSGLQFPNYSSELNVNALELDDSALYLCASPKTGGNRPSNQPQHFGDGTRLSIL.

The chain links TRBV12-5 to TRBJ2-2; tentatively, D is TRBD1 (6 bases). The CDR3 sequence is 16 residues long. With 8 bases removed from V and 5 bases from J, the gap between germline ends came to 21 bases. CDR1 and CDR2 from the germline V gene are LGHNT and FRNRAP. CDR3 bases: TGTGCTAGTACCAGCTCTCAGGGGATCGGAACCGGGGAGCTGTTTTTT. Protein product: CASTSSQGIGTGELFF.

This clone came up once. The V gene is TRBV6-6, the J gene TRBJ2-7; 8 bases agree with TRBD1. Germline loops: CDR1 MNHNY, CDR2 SVGAGI (reference sequence). The V and J ends lost 6 bases and 5 bases, in that order; junction bases with no gene match: 12. This CDR3 is built from 15 residues. DNA for the CDR3: TGTGCCAGCAGACGGACAGGGCGTTTGGATGACGAGCAGTACTTC. It encodes CASRRTGRLDDEQYF.

V and J are TRBV27 and TRBJ1-1, with 7 bases aligning to TRBD1. The CDR3 is 15 residues long. Germline assignment: CDR1 MNHEY and CDR2 SMNVEV (reference sequence). Trimming cost V 6 bases and J 2 bases; bases outside gene matches: 9. CDR3 nucleotides: TGTGCCAGCAGCCAAGATACAGGGGTTAACACTGAAGCTTTCTTT. This codes for CASSQDTGVNTEAFF.

V and J are TRBV25-1 and TRBJ2-1; 10 positions agree with TRBD2. This CDR3 has 15 residues. CDR1 MGHDK and CDR2 SYGVNS come from the germline V gene. The ends lost 6 bases at V and 5 bases at J; junction bases unmatched: 7. CDR3 DNA sequence: TGTGCCAGCAGAAGGGCTAGCGGGGGTCACAATGAGCAGTTCTTC. It encodes CASRRASGGHNEQFF.

The chain joins TRBV7-2 to TRBJ1-1; no firm D call. The V end lost 5 bases, the J end lost 1 base, and 17 bases lay between the germline ends. The CDR3 consists of 16 residues. Germline V lookup: CDR1 SGHTA, CDR2 FQGNSA. This CDR3 reads CASSPRNYPRNTEAFF. CDR3 bases: TGTGCCAGCAGCCCCCGCAACTACCCAAGGAACACTGAAGCTTTCTTT.

The chain employs TRBV11-2 and TRBJ2-7, with 10 bases fitting TRBD1. The V gene end was trimmed by 4 bases and the J gene end by 3 bases; junction bases not matched to a gene: 3. The germline CDR1 and CDR2 sequences are SGHAT and FQNNGV. CDR3 length: 14 residues. CDR3 in DNA: TGTGCCAGCAGCTCCGGGACAGGGGACTACGAGCAGTACTTC. Residues: CASSSGTGDYEQYF.

Worth noting for this clone: Germline is not matched at one junction end, which may reflect a read error. The chain is built from TRBV11-3 and TRBJ2-7; 8 nucleotides line up with TRBD2. There are 12 residues in the CDR3. Per germline, CDR1 SGHNT and CDR2 YENEEA. The CDR3 sequence is CASRKAGAPGHF. For the CDR3, the DNA is TGTGCCAGCAGGAAAGCGGGAGCTCCCGGGCACTTC.

This clone was seen a handful of times. The chain recombines TRBV5-1 with TRBJ2-6; D not certain. V was pared by 0 bases and J by 0 bases, with 4 bases between. The CDR3 consists of 15 residues. Germline CDR1 and CDR2: SGHRS and YFSETQ. CDR3 sequence (DNA): TGCGCCAGCAGCTTGGGTAACTCTGGGGCCAACGTCCTGACTTTC. This gives the protein CASSLGNSGANVLTF.

This clone has more than one count but fewer than ten. This chain connects TRBV9 to TRBJ2-1; TRBD1 matches at 12 bases. This CDR3 has 15 residues. V gave up 6 bases and J gave up 9 bases; unmatched junction bases: 10. Looked up from germline, CDR1 is SGDLS and CDR2 is YYNGEE. This chain's CDR3 is CASTADGTGGSEQFF. DNA for the CDR3: TGTGCCAGCACCGCCGATGGGACAGGGGGCTCTGAGCAGTTCTTC.

This chain connects TRBV4-1 to TRBJ2-5; D is unresolved. Germline V CDR1 and CDR2: MGHRA, YSYEKL. The CDR3 totals 13 residues. Trimming stripped 3 bases from V and 4 bases from J, with 9 bases between. CDR3 sequence (DNA): TGCGCCAGCAGCCAGTGGAGTTCAGAGACCCAGTACTTC. Protein sequence: CASSQWSSETQYF.

This clone was found once. The chain is built from TRBV19 and TRBJ2-1; 12 bases are shared with TRBD2. J was trimmed by 7 bases and V by 1 base; bases with no gene match: 2. The germline CDR1 and CDR2 sequences are LNHDA and SQIVND (reference sequence). The CDR3 length is 15 residues. The CDR3 coding sequence is TGTGCCAGTAGTATAGGACTAGCGGGAGTAAATGAGCAGTTCTTC. Translating gives CASSIGLAGVNEQFF.

This clone appeared a few times. The chain has TRBV6-5 and TRBJ1-6; 11 nucleotides align to TRBD1. Per the germline V gene, CDR1 is MNHEY and CDR2 is SVGAGI. Unmatched junction bases numbered 5, after V lost 5 bases and J lost 8 bases. This CDR3 is 15 amino acids long. For the CDR3, the DNA is TGTGCCAGCAGTAGGGACAGGGGGGAATATTCACCCCTCCACTTT. Protein product: CASSRDRGEYSPLHF.

In this sample, this clone turned up once. The chain is built from TRBV4-2 and TRBJ2-1; 11 bases fit TRBD2. CDR3 length: 16 residues. Per the germline V gene, CDR1 is LGHNA and CDR2 is YNFKEQ. The V and J ends lost 3 bases and 6 bases, in that order; junction bases with no gene match: 7. CDR3 DNA: TGTGCCAGCAGCCACCAACTAGCGGGAGAAGGCAATGAGCAGTTCTTC. It codes for CASSHQLAGEGNEQFF.

The genes are TRBV28 and TRBJ1-1; D ambiguous. Germline CDR1 MDHEN, CDR2 SYDVKM. The CDR3 consists of 11 residues. V lost 8 bases to trimming and J lost 0 bases, with 4 bases between them. CDR3 in amino acids: CASEVNTEAFF. The CDR3, as DNA: TGTGCCAGCGAGGTGAACACTGAAGCTTTCTTT.

The chain joins TRBV7-9 to TRBJ1-1; D might be TRBD1 (5 bases). CDR1 SEHNR and CDR2 FQNEAQ come from the germline V gene (reference sequence). This CDR3 spans 15 amino acids. V dropped 2 bases and J dropped 3 bases, with 13 bases sitting between them. This CDR3 reads CASSLSGGIDTEAFF. The DNA for the CDR3 is TGTGCCAGCAGCTTAAGTGGGGGGATAGACACTGAAGCTTTCTTT.

V is TRBV27 and J is TRBJ2-5, with TRBD2 matching over 8 bases. The CDR3 has 17 residues. The V segment lost 6 bases and the J segment 5 bases; nucleotides outside the gene matches: 17. CDR1 and CDR2 from the germline V gene are MNHEY and SMNVEV (reference sequence). As DNA, the CDR3 is TGTGCCAGCAGACCTTGGGGGCGGGGGGCTGCCTCGGAGACCCAGTACTTC. It translates to CASRPWGRGAASETQYF.

V and J are TRBV28 and TRBJ1-4, with a possible D match to TRBD1 (5 bases). CDR1 and CDR2 (germline): MDHEN, SYDVKM. V shed 4 bases and J shed 2 bases, with 14 bases lying between them. This CDR3 has 16 residues. CDR3 loop: CASSSHGGDTNEKLFF. The CDR3 region has the DNA TGTGCCAGCAGTTCCCATGGGGGGGATACTAATGAAAAACTGTTTTTT.

The V gene is TRBV18, the J gene TRBJ2-7, with 10 bases lining up with TRBD2. The CDR3 runs 16 residues. The V gene's germline CDR1 is KGHSH and CDR2 LQKENI. V shed 3 bases, J shed 5 bases, and the junction held 10 bases outside the gene matches. CDR3 region: CASSPGLAGVGNEQYF. CDR3 sequence (DNA): TGTGCCAGCTCACCCGGTCTAGCGGGAGTAGGTAACGAGCAGTACTTC. The variable domain in full, with the rest retrieved from reference TRBV18 and TRBJ2-7, is NAGVMQNPRHLVRRRGQEARLRCSPMKGHSHVYWYRQLPEEGLKFMVYLQKENIIDESGMPKERFSAEFPKEGPSILRIQQVVRGDSAAYFCASSPGLAGVGNEQYFGPGTRLTVT.

The chain uses TRBV6-6 and TRBJ1-6, with TRBD1 matching over 8 bases. CDR3 size: 15 residues. Trimming at V came to 2 bases and at J to 10 bases, leaving 7 bases not matched to a gene. Germline assignment: CDR1 MNHNY and CDR2 SVGAGI (reference sequence). The CDR3 DNA reads TGTGCCAGCAGTTACGGACAGACAGGGGCCTCACCCCTCCACTTT. It encodes CASSYGQTGASPLHF.

The chain carries TRBV7-8 and TRBJ2-2, with D unresolved. The germline V gene encodes CDR1 SGHVS and CDR2 FQNEAQ. The CDR3 consists of 16 residues. V was trimmed by 5 bases and J by 3 bases, leaving 16 bases between them. The CDR3 DNA reads TGTGCCAGCAGCCAGACTCCTACCACGGACACCGGGGAGCTGTTTTTT. Its translation is CASSQTPTTDTGELFF.

The rearrangement joins TRBV28 to TRBJ1-2; 9 bases are shared with TRBD1. Germline V CDR1 and CDR2: MDHEN, SYDVKM. The junction had 4 bases not matched to a gene; V was cut back by 5 bases and J by 3 bases. The CDR3 sequence is 14 residues long. CDR3 protein: CASSPGTGYYGYTF. The CDR3 DNA reads as TGTGCCAGCAGTCCAGGGACAGGGTACTATGGCTACACCTTC.